The clone carrying this T cell receptor beta chain was seen a few times. Trimming shortened V by 11 bases and J by 8 bases, and 13 bases separated the two germline ends. The length of the CDR3 is 11 residues. Germline V gene sequence: CDR1 MGHRA, CDR2 YSYEKL. This sample is drawn from a study of T cell repertoires in cytomegalovirus infection. TCRdb used MiXCR to reprocess the reads, holding one entry per CDR3 protein. Among some 300,000 distinct CDR3 sequences, about 8.8% were seen once, and the ten largest hold approximately 2.4%. The TCR was taken from a human donor in good health (CMV status not recorded). Some clones in this sample may be carry-over from other donors' samples. The chain links TRBV4-1 to TRBJ2-1; TRBD2 might be the D (6 bases). The source material was PBMCs. The chain's CDR3 is CASGGSDEQFF. In nucleotides, the CDR3 is TGCGCCTCCGGGGGTAGCGATGAGCAGTTCTTC.